The clone carrying this T cell receptor beta chain was detected a few times. This entry belongs to a study of cytotoxic CD8 clonotypes in ibrutinib-treated CLL. Overall study context: Partial responses totalled roughly 24 and complete responses 2; after median 68 months, roughly 14 remained remitted and approximately twelve progressed.

Cryopreserved PBMCs were the source of roughly 2 micrograms of genomic DNA, which went to TCR beta libraries. Germline lookup yields CDR1 SGHVS and CDR2 FQNEAQ. The CDR3 totals 12 residues. V trimming: 7 bases; J trimming: 5 bases; junction bases outside the gene matches: 2. Libraries were prepared by immunoSEQ multiplex PCR; TCRdb keeps only in-frame clonotypes and omits some of them. The data contain 45,000 to 60,000 clones, over 55% of them singletons. The rearrangement links TRBV7-8 to TRBJ1-2; 9 bases are shared with TRBD1. This material consisted of PBMCs, taken after 24 months of ibrutinib treatment. This clonotype originated in a human donor with chronic lymphocytic leukemia. This chain's CDR3 is CASNGQGYGYTF. The CDR3 DNA reads TGTGCCAGCAACGGACAGGGGTATGGCTACACCTTC.